One sample yielded the 8 T cell receptor beta chains listed below, sequenced in a study of T-cell memory formation after mild COVID-19. TCRdb reprocessed the 5' RACE reads via MiXCR and lists one record per CDR3 protein. The sample consists of approximately 150,000 distinct CDR3 sequences, about 5.5% of them appearing once. The sequenced sample was PBMCs or a T cell subset sorted from them (not recorded which). Every receptor here comes from an adult woman who had mild COVID-19 (a few samples of this study predate the infection). Cell type and time point are not known.

The J gene is TRBJ2-1, the V gene TRBV29-1, with D unresolved. The CDR3 spans 13 residues. CDR1 SQVTM and CDR2 ANQGSEA come from the germline V gene. V was clipped by 7 bases and J by 1 base, with 11 bases between them. In nucleotides, the CDR3 is TGCAGCGCTCGACATGGATCCTACAATGAGCAGTTCTTC. Encoded protein: CSARHGSYNEQFF.

The chain couples TRBV20-1 to TRBJ2-3; D may match TRBD1 or TRBD2 (5 bases each). The germline V gene encodes CDR1 DFQATT and CDR2 SNEGSKA (reference sequence). V lost 5 bases to trimming and J lost 2 bases, with 14 bases between them. The CDR3 runs to 14 residues. The CDR3 DNA follows: TGCAGTGCTGGGGACCTTAGATTCACAGATACGCAGTATTTT. As protein: CSAGDLRFTDTQYF.

The chain couples TRBV5-1 to TRBJ1-4, with 7 bases that match TRBD1. CDR1 and CDR2 from the germline V gene are SGHRS and YFSETQ. The CDR3 covers 15 residues. Trimming removed 0 bases from V and 11 bases from J; junction bases left unmatched: 10. In DNA form, the CDR3 reads TGCGCCAGCAGCTTGGAGGGGGCGCTTTCGAGGAAACTGTTTTTT. Its translation is CASSLEGALSRKLFF.

This clonotype was recorded many times. The chain carries TRBV4-1 and TRBJ2-1; weak D call: TRBD1 (6 bases). The ends were cut back, 4 bases at V and 4 bases at J, with 20 bases in the middle. The CDR3 totals 17 residues. CDR1 MGHRA and CDR2 YSYEKL come from the germline V gene. The CDR3 DNA follows: TGCGCCAGCAGCCTAGGGATAACAGGGTCAGGATACAATGAGCAGTTCTTC. It specifies CASSLGITGSGYNEQFF.

This clonotype was counted ten times or more. The rearrangement joins TRBV10-3 to TRBJ2-3; D tentatively fits TRBD1 or TRBD2 (5 bases each). V lost 10 bases and J lost 2, with 13 bases in between. CDR1 is ENHRY and CDR2 is SYGVKD in the germline V gene. The CDR3 length is 13 residues. The CDR3 DNA is TGTGCCACCCAGTGGGGGTCCACAGATACGCAGTATTTT. Protein product: CATQWGSTDTQYF.

This clonotype was detected many times. V gene TRBV29-1 combines with J gene TRBJ2-1, with D perhaps assigned TRBD1 or TRBD2 (5 bases each). The CDR3 contains 16 residues. Trimming took off 1 base at V and 0 bases at J, with 13 bases between the two ends. Germline CDR1 and CDR2: SQVTM and ANQGSEA. CDR3 residues: CSVEVPGRASYNEQFF. The DNA of the CDR3 is TGCAGCGTTGAAGTACCGGGACGGGCCTCCTACAATGAGCAGTTCTTC.

This clonotype was counted ten times or more. V usage is TRBV20-1 and J usage is TRBJ2-7; 11 nucleotides line up with TRBD1. The CDR3 is 15 residues long. In germline, CDR1 is DFQATT, CDR2 SNEGSKA (reference sequence). V trimming: 4 bases; J trimming: 3 bases; junction bases outside the gene matches: 8. The CDR3 loop is CSAKPRGTGGYEQYF. CDR3 sequence (DNA): TGCAGTGCTAAACCCCGAGGGACAGGGGGCTACGAGCAGTACTTC.

This clonotype was counted at least ten times. This chain links TRBV10-3 with TRBJ2-1; the match to TRBD2 covers 8 bases. V lost 5 bases, J lost 6 bases, and 9 bases stayed unmatched. The CDR3 is 15 residues long. Germline values: CDR1 ENHRY, CDR2 SYGVKD. CDR3 sequence: CAISIAGTNSNEQFF. As DNA, the CDR3 is TGTGCCATCAGTATAGCGGGAACAAACTCCAATGAGCAGTTCTTC.